This TCR beta chain derives from a study of Graves' ophthalmopathy and Graves' hyperthyroidism. Regarding the study as a whole: The majority of expanded thyroid clonotypes above 0.001 frequency also occurred in blood. Discrimination between ophthalmopathy and stable hyperthyroidism by a 13-signature model showed about 86% sensitivity and 75% to 84% specificity.

Exclusion applied to patients with other autoimmune diseases, uncontrolled infections, pregnancy or lactation. PBMCs were isolated from a 10 ml sample of fresh peripheral blood. This clonotype was observed at least ten times. Its antigen remains unidentified. The germline V gene encodes CDR1 MNHEY and CDR2 SVGAGI. With V trimmed by 0 bases and J by 1 base, 4 bases remained unmatched. The CDR3 loop spans 16 amino acids. From RNA, the CDR3 regions of TCR beta chains were amplified and sequenced. First-round RT-PCR relied on HTBI primers, and a second-round multiplex PCR came next. One entry per CDR3 protein, called by TCRdb with MiXCR from the multiplex PCR reads. Here the sample spans 350,000 to 400,000 distinct CDR3 sequences, about 16% being singletons.

Material: peripheral blood. The TCR originated in a young woman with stable Graves' hyperthyroidism. V gene TRBV6-5 combines with J gene TRBJ2-5; TRBD2 aligns across 8 bases. CDR3 region: CASSYSGRGGQETQYF. The CDR3 nucleotides read TGTGCCAGCAGTTACTCGGGACGGGGGGGCCAAGAGACCCAGTACTTC.